This record looks at one TCR beta chain sequence and its context. Its specificity is not known. The data originate from a study of shared clonotypes between healthy human individuals. Whole-study results and caveats: Among several donors, approximately 4.6% of naive CD4 clonotypes were found in common.

Per the germline V gene, CDR1 is SNHLY and CDR2 is FYNNEI. V dropped 3 bases and J dropped 2 bases, with 8 bases sitting between them. The CDR3 is 13 residues long. The DNA input per sorted-subset replicate PCR was about 180 ng, corresponding to some 30,000 T cell genomes. Profiling relied on immunoSEQ multiplex PCR, and the TCRdb table lists in-frame clones only, not all of them. The sample lists 550,000 to 750,000 clones, approximately 90% seen once, with 24% in the top ten. CD45RO-negative CD8 cells positively selected for CCR7 made up the naive population, which excluded terminally differentiated effector memory CD45RA+ cells.

This TCR was recovered from a man aged 25-45 years in good health. The chain recombines TRBV2 with TRBJ2-7; a possible D gene is TRBD1 (6 bases). The sample taken for sequencing was naive CD8+ T cells sorted from blood. In DNA form, the CDR3 reads TGTGCCAGCAGTGAGCCAGGGGCCTACGAGCAGTACTTC. Its translation: CASSEPGAYEQYF.